The sequence of this T cell receptor beta chain was determined in a study of neurological immune-mediated disorders. Findings of the study overall: The study found the most TCR clonal expansion in HTLV-1-associated myelopathy and the least in multiple sclerosis, below healthy controls.

Maryland, USA blood bank volunteers served as healthy controls. The sorted libraries took about a million CD4+ or CD8+ T cells. The CDR3 is 14 amino acids. The V end was cut by 0 bases, the J end by 6 bases, with 12 bases between. Germline-derived CDR1 and CDR2 are SGHNT and YYREEE (reference sequence). Synthesis of cDNA was accomplished via 5'RACE employing 10-nucleotide random UMIs. TCRdb reprocessed the 5' RACE reads via MiXCR and lists one record per CDR3 protein. The data contain approximately 40,000 distinct CDR3 sequences, roughly 4.8% of them seen just once; the ten biggest clones take up about 10%. Of note for this clonotype: The target antigen is unknown.

This chain joins TRBV5-4 and TRBJ1-1; tentatively, D is TRBD1 (6 bases). This TCR came from a man in his late teens or twenties in good health. Sequences were obtained from CD4+ T cells from blood. As DNA, the CDR3 is TGTGCCAGCAGCTTGGAACAGGGTATTTCTGAAGCTTTCTTT. Translated, it gives CASSLEQGISEAFF. The full variable domain, completed using reference TRBV5-4 and TRBJ1-1, is ETGVTQSPTHLIKTRGQQVTLRCSSQSGHNTVSWYQQALGQGPQFIFQYYREEENGRGNFPPRFSGLQFPNYSSELNVNALELDDSALYLCASSLEQGISEAFFGQGTRLTVV.